This T cell receptor (beta chain) derives from a study of T cells in Graves' hyperthyroidism and ophthalmopathy. This clonotype was picked up a small number of times. RNA transcripts yielded amplified TCR beta CDR3 regions. HTBI primers were the set used in a first-round RT-PCR of the TCR CDR3. MiXCR, run by TCRdb on the multiplex PCR reads, gives a single entry per CDR3 protein. The sample holds hundreds of thousands of distinct CDR3 sequences, 12% to 15% seen once. Patients aged 18 to 65 had newly diagnosed hyperthyroidism lasting under 2 months. Trimming at V came to 5 bases and at J to 2 bases, leaving 13 bases not matched to a gene. Germline loops: CDR1 DFQATT, CDR2 SNEGSKA (reference sequence). This CDR3 comprises 17 residues.

This clonotype originated in a woman aged 18-30 years with Graves' hyperthyroidism. Sequencing was carried out using blood. V usage is TRBV20-1 and J usage is TRBJ2-3; 10 bases agree with TRBD2. Written as DNA, the CDR3 is TGCAGTGCTTCAGACAATCGACTAGCGGGTCACACAGATACGCAGTATTTT. Its translation is CSASDNRLAGHTDTQYF.